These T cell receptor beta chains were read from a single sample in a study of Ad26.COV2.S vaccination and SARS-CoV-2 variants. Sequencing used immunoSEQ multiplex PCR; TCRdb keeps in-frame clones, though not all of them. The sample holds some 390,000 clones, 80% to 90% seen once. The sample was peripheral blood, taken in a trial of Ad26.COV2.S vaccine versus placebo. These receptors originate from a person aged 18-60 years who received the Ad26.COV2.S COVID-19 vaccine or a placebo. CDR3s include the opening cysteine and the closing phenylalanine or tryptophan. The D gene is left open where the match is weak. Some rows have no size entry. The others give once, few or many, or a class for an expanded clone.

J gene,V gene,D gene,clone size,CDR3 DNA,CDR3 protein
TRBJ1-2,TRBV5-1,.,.,TGCGCCAGCAGCTTGGCATCCAATCCAATCTATGGCTACACCTTC,CASSLASNPIYGYTF
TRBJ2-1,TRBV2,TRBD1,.,TGTGCCAGCATGTTTGCCCCAGGGGGCCTTTACAATGAGCAGTTCTTC,CASMFAPGGLYNEQFF
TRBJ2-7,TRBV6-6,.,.,TGTGCCAGCAGTTCGACGGGGTTATACGAGCAGTACTTC,CASSSTGLYEQYF
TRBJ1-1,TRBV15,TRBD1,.,TGTGCCATACAGGGGCGACCGGAGAACACTGAAGCTTTCTTT,CAIQGRPENTEAFF
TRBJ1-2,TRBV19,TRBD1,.,TGTGCCAGTAGTATGAGGGACAGGGAACGGAATGGCTACACCTTC,CASSMRDRERNGYTF
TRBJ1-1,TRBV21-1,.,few,TGTGCCAGCAGCAAAGATAGGGGGCGGGTGAACACTGAAGCTTTCTTT,CASSKDRGRVNTEAFF
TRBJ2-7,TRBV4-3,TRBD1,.,TGCGCCAGCAGCCGGTACGGGACAGGGACTTACGAGCAGTACTTC,CASSRYGTGTYEQYF
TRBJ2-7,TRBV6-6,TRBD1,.,TGTGCCAGCAGTAAGGGACAGGGCCTTGTGGGCGAGCAGTACTTC,CASSKGQGLVGEQYF
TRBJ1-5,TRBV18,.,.,TGTGCCAGCTCAGCCACCGTTAGCAATCAGCCCCAGCATTTT,CASSATVSNQPQHF
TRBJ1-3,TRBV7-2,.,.,TGTGCCAGCAGCTCTACCCCACCAAAAAGTTACTCTGGAAACACCATATATTTT,CASSSTPPKSYSGNTIYF
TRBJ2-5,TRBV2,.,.,TGTGCCAGCACCCCCGCCGGGAGATCTAGAAAGACCCAGTACTTC,CASTPAGRSRKTQYF
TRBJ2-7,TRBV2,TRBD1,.,TGTGCCACCCCAAAGGGGGCGGGTGGGTACGAGCAGTACTTC,CATPKGAGGYEQYF
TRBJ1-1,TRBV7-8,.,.,TGTGCCAGCAGCTTATCGGTCATCTGGGGAGGTCAAGCTTTCTTT,CASSLSVIWGGQAFF
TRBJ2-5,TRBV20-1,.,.,TGCAGTGCTAGTTCTTCAGGGCACCAAGAGACCCAGTACTTC,CSASSSGHQETQYF
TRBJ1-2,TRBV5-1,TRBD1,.,TGCGCCAGCAGTTTTCAGGGGGATGGCTACACCTTC,CASSFQGDGYTF
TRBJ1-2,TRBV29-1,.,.,TGCAGCGTTGCAGGGAGTGATGGCTACACCTTC,CSVAGSDGYTF
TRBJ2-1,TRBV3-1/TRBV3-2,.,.,TGTGCCAGCAGCCAAGATTCACACATAATAGGGGCAGGGGTCAATGAGCAGTTCTTC,CASSQDSHIIGAGVNEQFF
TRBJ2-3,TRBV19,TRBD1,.,TGTGCCAGTAGTATCGGGACAGGGACCAGACCCAGCACAGATACGCAGTATTTT,CASSIGTGTRPSTDTQYF
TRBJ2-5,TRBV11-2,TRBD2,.,TGTGCCAGCAGCTTCGGACTAGCGGAAGAGACCCAGTACTTC,CASSFGLAEETQYF
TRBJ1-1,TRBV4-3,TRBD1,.,TGCGCCAGCAGCCAACACCAGGGGGCGGCTTTCTTT,CASSQHQGAAFF
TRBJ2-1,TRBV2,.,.,TGTGCCAGCAGTGAAGCAATATTCTCCTACAATGAGCAGTTCTTC,CASSEAIFSYNEQFF
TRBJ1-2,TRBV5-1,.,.,TGCGCCAGCAACCGCCAGGGGTCGGGCTATGGCTACACCTTC,CASNRQGSGYGYTF
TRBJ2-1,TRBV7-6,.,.,TGTGCCAGCAGCCCAACCGGACTAACCCACAATGAGCAGTTCTTC,CASSPTGLTHNEQFF
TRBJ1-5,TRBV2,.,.,TGTGCCAGCAGGAAGGGGCAGAGCTATCAGCCCCAGCATTTT,CASRKGQSYQPQHF
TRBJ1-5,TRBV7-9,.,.,TGTGCCAGCAGCGATAGCACAGGAATCAATCAGCCCCAGCATTTT,CASSDSTGINQPQHF
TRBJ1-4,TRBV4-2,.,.,TGTGCCAGCAGCCAAGAGGGTGAAAAACTGTTTTTT,CASSQEGEKLFF
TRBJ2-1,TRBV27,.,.,TGTGCCAGCAGTGACGGGACCTCCTCCTACAATGAGCAGTTCTTC,CASSDGTSSYNEQFF
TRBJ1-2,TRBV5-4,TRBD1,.,TGTGCCAGCAGGCCCAGGGGGGACTATGGCTACACCTTC,CASRPRGDYGYTF
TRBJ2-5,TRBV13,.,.,TGTGCCAGCAGCTTCTGGGACGGAGGGACCCAGTACTTC,CASSFWDGGTQYF
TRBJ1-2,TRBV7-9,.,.,TGTGCCAGCAGCCCACGCGAACGGAGCTATGGCTACACCTTC,CASSPRERSYGYTF
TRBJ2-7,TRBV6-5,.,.,TGTGCCAGCACGCTCAAAACGCCGTCCTACGAGCAGTACTTC,CASTLKTPSYEQYF
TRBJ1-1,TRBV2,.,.,TGTGCCAGCAGCGTTCCCTCCCCTGAAGCTTTCTTT,CASSVPSPEAFF
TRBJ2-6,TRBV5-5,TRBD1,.,TGTGCCAGCAGCTGGGACAGATGGGGCTCTGGGGCCAACGTCCTGACTTTC,CASSWDRWGSGANVLTF
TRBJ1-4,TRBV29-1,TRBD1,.,TGCAGCGTTGTCCCCACAGGGGGCTTTGAAAAACTGTTTTTT,CSVVPTGGFEKLFF
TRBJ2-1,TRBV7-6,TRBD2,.,TGTGCCAGCACTAGCGGGGGCCGTAGCTCCTACAATGAGCAGTTCTTC,CASTSGGRSSYNEQFF
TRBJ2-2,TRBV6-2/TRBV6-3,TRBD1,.,TGTGCCAGCAGTTTCATAGGACAGGTGAACACCGGGGAGCTGTTTTTT,CASSFIGQVNTGELFF
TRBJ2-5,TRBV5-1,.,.,TGCGCCAGCAGCGGACTAAACCAGGGGTTGGAGACCCAGTACTTC,CASSGLNQGLETQYF
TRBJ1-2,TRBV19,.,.,TGTGCCAGTAGCCGGAGCTATGGCTACACCTTC,CASSRSYGYTF
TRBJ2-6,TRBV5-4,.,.,TGTGCCAGCAGCTTGGGGAGGACGAATGGGGCCAACGTCCTGACTTTC,CASSLGRTNGANVLTF
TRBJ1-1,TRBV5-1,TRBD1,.,TGCGCCAGCAGCCTGGAATACAGGGGCACTGAAGCTTTCTTT,CASSLEYRGTEAFF
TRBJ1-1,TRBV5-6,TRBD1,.,TGTGCCAGCAGCTTCGGGACAGGGGAGGGTGGCACTGAAGCTTTCTTT,CASSFGTGEGGTEAFF
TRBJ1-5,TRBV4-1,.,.,TGCGCCAGCAGCCAAGGGTCGGGGAATCAGCCCCAGCATTTT,CASSQGSGNQPQHF
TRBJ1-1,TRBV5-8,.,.,TGTGCCAGCAGCGGGGTGGGAACGGGGGAGCTCAGTATGAACACTGAAGCTTTCTTT,CASSGVGTGELSMNTEAFF
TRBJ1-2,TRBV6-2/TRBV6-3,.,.,TGTGCCAGCAGTTACCCCACGGATAACTATGGCTACACCTTC,CASSYPTDNYGYTF
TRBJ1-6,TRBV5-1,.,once,TGCGCCAGCAGCCTTGACAGTCCAAATTCACCCCTCCACTTT,CASSLDSPNSPLHF